The sequence of this T cell receptor beta chain was determined in a study of long-term antiretroviral therapy in people with HIV. Running of the v3.0 immunoSEQ assay took place at survey level. Profiling relied on immunoSEQ multiplex PCR, and the TCRdb table lists in-frame clones only, not all of them. The top ten hold around 6.5% of the sample, which has just over 35,000 clones, approximately 80% seen once. Concerning this clone itself: Its antigen is not identified.

Donors needed at least one pre-ART PBMC sample plus at least two post-ART samples. Findings and limits, study-wide: In the period from the mid-2000s to the late 2010s, blood was collected, possibly under older ART regimens. The range of CDR3 lengths in HIV repertoires proved narrower than that found in controls.

From germline, CDR1 is SEHNR and CDR2 FQNEAQ (reference sequence). This CDR3 has 14 amino acids. The germline V and J ends were trimmed by 1 base and 4 bases, with 8 bases remaining between them. This receptor was taken from a man between 18 and 35 years old with HIV. The chain uses TRBV7-9 and TRBJ1-3; D unclear. The starting material was unsorted PBMCs, obtained 0.6 years after starting antiretroviral therapy. The CDR3 reads CASSLGGMGNTIYF. The CDR3, as DNA: TGTGCCAGCAGCTTAGGCGGAATGGGAAACACCATATATTTT. Using reference TRBV7-9 and TRBJ1-3 for the parts outside the CDR3, the full variable domain is DTGVSQNPRHKITKRGQNVTFRCDPISEHNRLYWYRQTLGQGPEFLTYFQNEAQLEKSRLLSDRFSAERPKGSFSTLEIQRTEQGDSAMYLCASSLGGMGNTIYFGEGSWLTVV.